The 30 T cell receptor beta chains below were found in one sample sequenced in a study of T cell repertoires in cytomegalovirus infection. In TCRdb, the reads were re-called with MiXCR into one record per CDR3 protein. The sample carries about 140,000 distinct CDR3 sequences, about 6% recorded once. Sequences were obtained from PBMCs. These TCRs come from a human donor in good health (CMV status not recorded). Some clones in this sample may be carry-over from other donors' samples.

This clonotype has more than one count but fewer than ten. The chain's CDR3 is CSASAGAGYNEQFF. The DNA for the CDR3 is TGCAGTGCTAGTGCGGGGGCGGGGTACAATGAGCAGTTCTTC. The chain joins TRBV20-1 to TRBJ2-1; possibly TRBD2 for D (7 bases). Germline CDR1 reads DFQATT; CDR2 reads SNEGSKA (reference sequence). V gave up 3 bases and J gave up 4 bases, with 13 bases separating them. The CDR3 has 14 residues.

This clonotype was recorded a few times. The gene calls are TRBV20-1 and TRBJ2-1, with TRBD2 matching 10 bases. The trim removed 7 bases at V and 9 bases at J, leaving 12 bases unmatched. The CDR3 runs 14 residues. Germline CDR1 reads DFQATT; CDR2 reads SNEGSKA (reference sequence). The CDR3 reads CSVTRLAGPGEQFF. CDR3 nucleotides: TGCAGTGTAACACGACTAGCGGGCCCGGGTGAGCAGTTCTTC.

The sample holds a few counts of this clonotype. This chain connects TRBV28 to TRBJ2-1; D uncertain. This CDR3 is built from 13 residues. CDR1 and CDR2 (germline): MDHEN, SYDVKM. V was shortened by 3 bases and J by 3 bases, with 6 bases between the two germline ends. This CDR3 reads CASSFRLYNEQFF. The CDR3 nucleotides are TGTGCCAGCAGTTTCCGTCTCTACAATGAGCAGTTCTTC.

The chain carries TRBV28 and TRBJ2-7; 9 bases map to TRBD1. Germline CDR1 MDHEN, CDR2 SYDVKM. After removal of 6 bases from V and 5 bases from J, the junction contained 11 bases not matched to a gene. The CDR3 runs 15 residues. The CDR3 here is CASSLTGTGRNEQYF. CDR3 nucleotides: TGTGCCAGCAGCCTCACCGGGACAGGGCGCAACGAGCAGTACTTC.

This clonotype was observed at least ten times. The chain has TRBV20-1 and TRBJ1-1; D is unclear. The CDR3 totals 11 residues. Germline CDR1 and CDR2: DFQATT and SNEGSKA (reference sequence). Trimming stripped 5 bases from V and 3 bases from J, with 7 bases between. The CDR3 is CSASAYTEAFF. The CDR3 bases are TGCAGTGCTTCAGCCTACACTGAAGCTTTCTTT.

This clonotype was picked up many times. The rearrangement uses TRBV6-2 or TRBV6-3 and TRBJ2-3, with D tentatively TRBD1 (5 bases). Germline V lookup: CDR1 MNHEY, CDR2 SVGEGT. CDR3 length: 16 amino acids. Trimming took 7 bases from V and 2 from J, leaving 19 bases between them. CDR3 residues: CASTPGRLGLTDTQYF. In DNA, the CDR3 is TGTGCCAGCACTCCCGGACGACTGGGGCTCACAGATACGCAGTATTTT.

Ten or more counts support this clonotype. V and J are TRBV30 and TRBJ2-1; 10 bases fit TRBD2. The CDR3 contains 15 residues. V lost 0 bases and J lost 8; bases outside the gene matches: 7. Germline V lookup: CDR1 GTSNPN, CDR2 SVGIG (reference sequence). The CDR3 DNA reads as TGTGCCTGGAGTGTAACTGTGCTAGCGGGGGATGAGCAGTTCTTC. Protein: CAWSVTVLAGDEQFF.

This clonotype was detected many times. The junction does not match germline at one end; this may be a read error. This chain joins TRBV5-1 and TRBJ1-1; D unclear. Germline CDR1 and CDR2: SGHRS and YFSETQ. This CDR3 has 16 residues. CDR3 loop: CASRFNALGGNTEAFF. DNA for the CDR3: TGCGCCAGCCGCTTTAACGCCCTAGGCGGTAACACTGAAGCTTTCTTT. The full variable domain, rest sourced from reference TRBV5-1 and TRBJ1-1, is KAGVTQTPRYLIKTRGQQVTLSCSPISGHRSVSWYQQTPGQGLQFLFEYFSETQRNKGNFPGRFSGRQFSNSRSEMNVSTLELGDSALYLCASRFNALGGNTEAFFGQGTRLTVV.

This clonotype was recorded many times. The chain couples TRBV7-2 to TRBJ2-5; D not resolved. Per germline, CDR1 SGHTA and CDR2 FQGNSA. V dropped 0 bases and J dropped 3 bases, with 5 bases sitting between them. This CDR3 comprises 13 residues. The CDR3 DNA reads TGTGCCAGCAGCTTAGCGGTAGAAGAGACCCAGTACTTC. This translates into CASSLAVEETQYF.

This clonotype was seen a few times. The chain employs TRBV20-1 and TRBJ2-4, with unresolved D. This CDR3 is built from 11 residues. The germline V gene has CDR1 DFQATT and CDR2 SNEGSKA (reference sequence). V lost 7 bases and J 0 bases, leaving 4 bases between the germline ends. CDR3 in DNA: TGCAGTGGTTTAGCCAAAAACATTCAGTACTTC. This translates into CSGLAKNIQYF.

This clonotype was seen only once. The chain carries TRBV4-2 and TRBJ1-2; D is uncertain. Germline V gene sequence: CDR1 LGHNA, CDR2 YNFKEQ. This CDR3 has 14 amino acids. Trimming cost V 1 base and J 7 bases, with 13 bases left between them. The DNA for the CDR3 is TGTGCCAGCAGCCAAGTCCTCGAACAAAGTGGCTACACCTTC. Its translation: CASSQVLEQSGYTF.

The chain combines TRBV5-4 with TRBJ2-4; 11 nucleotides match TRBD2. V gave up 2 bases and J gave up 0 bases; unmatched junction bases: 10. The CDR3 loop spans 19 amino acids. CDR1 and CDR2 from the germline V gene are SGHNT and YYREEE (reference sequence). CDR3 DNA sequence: TGTGCCAGCAGCTTCGAGTTGACTAGCGGGGCTATAGCCAAAAACATTCAGTACTTC. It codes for CASSFELTSGAIAKNIQYF.

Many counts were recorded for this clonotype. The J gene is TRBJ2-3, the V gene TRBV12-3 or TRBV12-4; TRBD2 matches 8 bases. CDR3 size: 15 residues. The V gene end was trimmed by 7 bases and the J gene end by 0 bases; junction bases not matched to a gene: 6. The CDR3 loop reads CASNAGGLSTDTQYF. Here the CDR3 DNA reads TGTGCCAGCAACGCGGGGGGCCTGAGCACAGATACGCAGTATTTT.

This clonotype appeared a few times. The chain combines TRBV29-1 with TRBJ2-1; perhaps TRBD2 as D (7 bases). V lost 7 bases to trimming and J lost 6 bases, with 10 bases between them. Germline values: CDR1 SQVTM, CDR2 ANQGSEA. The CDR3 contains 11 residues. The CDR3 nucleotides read TGCAGCGCCGGGGGGCCCAATGAGCAGTTCTTC. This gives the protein CSAGGPNEQFF.

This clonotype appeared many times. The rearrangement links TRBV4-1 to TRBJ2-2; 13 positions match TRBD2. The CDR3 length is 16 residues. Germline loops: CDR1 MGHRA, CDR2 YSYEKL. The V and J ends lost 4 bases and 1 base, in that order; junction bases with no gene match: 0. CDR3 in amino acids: CASSRTSGGNTGELFF. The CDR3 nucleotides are TGCGCCAGCAGCCGGACTAGCGGGGGGAACACCGGGGAGCTGTTTTTT.

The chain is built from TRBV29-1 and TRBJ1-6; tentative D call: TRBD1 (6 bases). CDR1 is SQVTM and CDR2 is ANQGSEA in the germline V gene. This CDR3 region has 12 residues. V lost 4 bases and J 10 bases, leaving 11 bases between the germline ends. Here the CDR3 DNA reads TGCAGCGTTGCGGAGGGGGACTCACCCCTCCACTTT. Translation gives CSVAEGDSPLHF.

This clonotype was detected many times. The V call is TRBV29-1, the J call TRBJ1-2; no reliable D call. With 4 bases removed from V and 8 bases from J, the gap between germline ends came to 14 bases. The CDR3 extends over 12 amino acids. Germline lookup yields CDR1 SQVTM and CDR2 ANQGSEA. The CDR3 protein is CSVVEQVWGYTF. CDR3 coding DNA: TGCAGCGTTGTAGAGCAGGTCTGGGGCTACACCTTC.

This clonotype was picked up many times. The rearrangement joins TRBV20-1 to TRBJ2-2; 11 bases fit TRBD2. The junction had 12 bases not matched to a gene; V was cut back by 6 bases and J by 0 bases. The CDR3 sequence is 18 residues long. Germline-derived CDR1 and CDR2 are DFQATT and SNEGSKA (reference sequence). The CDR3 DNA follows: TGCAGTGCCCTAAAGTCTAGCGGGGGGTTAGCGAACACCGGGGAGCTGTTTTTT. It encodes CSALKSSGGLANTGELFF.

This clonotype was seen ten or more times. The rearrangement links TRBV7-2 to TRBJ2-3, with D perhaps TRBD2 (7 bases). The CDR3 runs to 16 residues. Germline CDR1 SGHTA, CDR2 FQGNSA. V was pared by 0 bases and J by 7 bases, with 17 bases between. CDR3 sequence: CASSLAPGGRANTQYF. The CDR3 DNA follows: TGTGCCAGCAGCTTAGCCCCGGGGGGCAGGGCAAATACGCAGTATTTT.

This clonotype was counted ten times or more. The CDR3 protein is CASSSPRRMGLNTEAFF. In DNA form, the CDR3 reads TGTGCCAGCAGCTCCCCGAGGAGGATGGGTTTGAACACTGAAGCTTTCTTT. This chain uses TRBV5-5 with TRBJ1-1; no firm D call. Germline lookup yields CDR1 SGHKS and CDR2 YYEKEE (reference sequence). The V and J ends lost 3 bases and 0 bases respectively, with 18 bases between them. The CDR3 runs 17 residues.

CDR3 sequence: CASSLTGVIGGANVLTF. Written as DNA, the CDR3 is TGCGCCAGCAGCCTGACAGGGGTAATTGGTGGGGCCAACGTCCTGACTTTC. V is TRBV5-1 and J is TRBJ2-6; 8 positions agree with TRBD1. The CDR3 contains 17 residues. V trimming: 4 bases; J trimming: 3 bases; junction bases outside the gene matches: 9. Germline loops: CDR1 SGHRS, CDR2 YFSETQ.

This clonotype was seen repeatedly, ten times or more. CDR3 region: CASHYLDRVYTEAFF. As DNA, the CDR3 is TGTGCCAGCCACTACCTGGACAGGGTGTACACTGAAGCTTTCTTT. V gene TRBV6-2 or TRBV6-3 combines with J gene TRBJ1-1; 8 bases fit TRBD1. Germline V CDR1 and CDR2: MNHEY, SVGEGT. The V gene end was trimmed by 8 bases and the J gene end by 3 bases; junction bases not matched to a gene: 11. The CDR3 covers 15 residues.

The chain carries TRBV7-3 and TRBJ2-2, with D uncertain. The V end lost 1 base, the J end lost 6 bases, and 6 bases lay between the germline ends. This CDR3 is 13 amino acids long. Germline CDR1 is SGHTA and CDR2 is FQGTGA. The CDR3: CASSLIIAGELFF. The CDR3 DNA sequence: TGTGCCAGCAGCTTAATAATTGCCGGGGAGCTGTTTTTT.

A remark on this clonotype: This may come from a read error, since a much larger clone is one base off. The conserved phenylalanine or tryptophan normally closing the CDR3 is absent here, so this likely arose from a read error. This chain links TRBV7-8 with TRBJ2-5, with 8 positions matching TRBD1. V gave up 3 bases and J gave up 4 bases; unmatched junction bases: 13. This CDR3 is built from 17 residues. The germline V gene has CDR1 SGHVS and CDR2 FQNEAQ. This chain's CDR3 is CASSFGSAGGAGETQYS. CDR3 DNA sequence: TGTGCCAGCAGCTTTGGTTCGGCAGGGGGCGCGGGAGAGACCCAGTACTCC.

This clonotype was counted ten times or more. The CDR3 is CASSLEGGRYEQYF. In DNA form, the CDR3 reads TGTGCCAGCAGCCTAGAGGGGGGCAGGTACGAGCAGTACTTC. V gene TRBV7-3 combines with J gene TRBJ2-7, with D perhaps assigned TRBD1 or TRBD2 (6 bases each). V shed 5 bases and J shed 4 bases, with 15 bases lying between them. This CDR3 has 14 amino acids. CDR1 and CDR2 from the germline V gene are SGHTA and FQGTGA. Complete variable domain (other parts from reference TRBV7-3 and TRBJ2-7): GAGVSQTPSNKVTEKGKYVELRCDPISGHTALYWYRQSLGQGPEFLIYFQGTGAADDSGLPNDRFFAVRPEGSVSTLKIQRTERGDSAVYLCASSLEGGRYEQYFGPGTRLTVT.

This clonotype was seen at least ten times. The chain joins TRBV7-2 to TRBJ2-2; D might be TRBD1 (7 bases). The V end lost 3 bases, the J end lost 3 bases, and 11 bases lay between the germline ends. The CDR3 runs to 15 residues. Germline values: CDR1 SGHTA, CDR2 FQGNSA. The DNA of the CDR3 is TGTGCCAGCAGCTTGGAGGGGGCGGACACCGGGGAGCTGTTTTTT. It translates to CASSLEGADTGELFF. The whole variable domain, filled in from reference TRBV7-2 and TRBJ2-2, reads GAGVSQSPSNKVTEKGKDVELRCDPISGHTALYWYRQSLGQGLEFLIYFQGNSAPDKSGLPSDRFSAERTGGSVSTLTIQRTQQEDSAVYLCASSLEGADTGELFFGEGSRLTVL.

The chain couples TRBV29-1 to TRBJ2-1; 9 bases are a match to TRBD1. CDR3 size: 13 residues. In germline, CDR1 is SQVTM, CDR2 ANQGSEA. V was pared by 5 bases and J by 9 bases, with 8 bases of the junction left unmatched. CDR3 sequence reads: CSVLTGGGGEQFF. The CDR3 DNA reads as TGCAGCGTTCTGACAGGGGGGGGTGGTGAGCAGTTCTTC.

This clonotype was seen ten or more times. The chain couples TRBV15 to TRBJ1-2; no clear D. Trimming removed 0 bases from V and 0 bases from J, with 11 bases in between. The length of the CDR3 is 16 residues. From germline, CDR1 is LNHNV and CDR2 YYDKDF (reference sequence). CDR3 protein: CATSRDLRVPNYGYTF. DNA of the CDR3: TGTGCCACCAGCAGAGATTTGCGGGTTCCTAACTATGGCTACACCTTC.

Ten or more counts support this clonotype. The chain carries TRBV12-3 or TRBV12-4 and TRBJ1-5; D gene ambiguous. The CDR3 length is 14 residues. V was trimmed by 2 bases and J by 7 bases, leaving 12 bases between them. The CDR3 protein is CASSLPEEGQPQHF. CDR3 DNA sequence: TGTGCCAGCAGTTTACCGGAGGAGGGACAGCCCCAGCATTTT.

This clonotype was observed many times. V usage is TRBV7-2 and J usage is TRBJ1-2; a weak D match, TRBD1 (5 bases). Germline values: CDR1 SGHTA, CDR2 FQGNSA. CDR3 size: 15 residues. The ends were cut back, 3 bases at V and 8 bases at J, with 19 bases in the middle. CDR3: CASSFSRDLGGGYTF. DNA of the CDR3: TGTGCCAGCAGCTTCTCCCGGGACCTGGGGGGGGGCTACACCTTC.